This TCR beta chain was recorded in a study of CD8+ T cells in alopecia areata. Study context: In an open-label trial, patients got 5 to 10 mg tofacitinib twice daily. Findings and caveats of the study: Sequences from scalp samples also cover resident alphabeta T cells of normal skin. There were many expanded lesional clones persisting in scalp and blood during tofacitinib.

As to treatment: oral pan-JAK inhibitor, 5-10 mg twice daily. From PBMCs, CD4+ and CD8+ T cells were sorted. RNA extraction was followed by reverse transcription into cDNA, which acted as the sequencing template. The protocol was immunoSEQ multiplex PCR, while the TCRdb copy is restricted to in-frame clones and leaves out a portion. Of about 94,000 clones listed, about three quarters were seen once; the top ten hold roughly 17%. This clone was observed a few times. The antigen is undetermined. The CDR3 extends over 12 amino acids. The germline V gene encodes CDR1 SGHAT and CDR2 FQNNGV. V shed 1 base and J shed 15 bases, with 12 bases lying between them.

Sequences were derived from CD8+ T cells sorted from blood, sampled at approximately week 42, from a patient treated with tofacitinib. The sequence came from a human donor with alopecia areata. The V call is TRBV11-2, the J call TRBJ2-2; D might be TRBD2 (5 bases). The CDR3 here is CASSLVFTGLFF. In DNA, the CDR3 is TGTGCCAGCAGCTTAGTCTTCACGGGATTGTTTTTT.